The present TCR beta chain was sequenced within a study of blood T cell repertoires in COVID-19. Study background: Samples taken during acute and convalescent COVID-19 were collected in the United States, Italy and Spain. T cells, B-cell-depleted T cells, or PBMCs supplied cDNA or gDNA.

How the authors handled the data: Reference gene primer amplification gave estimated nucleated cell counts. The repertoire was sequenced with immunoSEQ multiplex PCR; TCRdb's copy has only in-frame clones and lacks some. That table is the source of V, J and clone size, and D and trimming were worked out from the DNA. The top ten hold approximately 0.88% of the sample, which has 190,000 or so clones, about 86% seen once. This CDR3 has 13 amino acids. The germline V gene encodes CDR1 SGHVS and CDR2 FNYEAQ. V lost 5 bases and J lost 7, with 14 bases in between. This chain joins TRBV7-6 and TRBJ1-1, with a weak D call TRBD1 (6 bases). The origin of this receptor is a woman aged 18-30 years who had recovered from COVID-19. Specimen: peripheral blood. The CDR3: CASSQGQGFEAFF. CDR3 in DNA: TGTGCCAGCAGCCAGGGACAAGGCTTTGAAGCTTTCTTT.